Each of the 25 T cell receptor beta chains below was sequenced from the same sample in a study of human T cells and chemical hapten exposure. Sample time point: patch test 2, 6 weeks after DPC sensitization. Described treatment: therapeutic diphenylcyclopropenone sensitization with weekly scalp DPC. Using its own MiXCR run on the RACE reads, TCRdb lists one record per CDR3 protein. The sample includes 95,000 or so distinct CDR3 sequences, 10% to 12% seen only once; the top ten take 2.5% to 3.5%. This material consisted of whole blood, taken in connection with sensitization to the hapten diphenylcyclopropenone (DPC). The receptors were gathered from a middle-aged woman with alopecia areata. Some clones in this sample may be carry-over from other donors' samples.

The V gene is TRBV11-2, the J gene TRBJ2-7; 7 bases align to TRBD1. CDR3 length equals 14 residues. Per germline, CDR1 SGHAT and CDR2 FQNNGV. Trimming took 7 bases from V and 3 from J; bases not matched to a gene: 9. In DNA form, the CDR3 reads TGTGCCAGCACCAGGGACAGATGGGACTACGAGCAGTACTTC. Encoded protein: CASTRDRWDYEQYF.

This clonotype was seen at least ten times. The J gene is TRBJ1-1, the V gene TRBV9; D gene uncertain. The CDR3 sequence is 14 residues long. V lost 0 bases and J 1 base, leaving 7 bases between the germline ends. Looked up from germline, CDR1 is SGDLS and CDR2 is YYNGEE. The CDR3: CASSVVAGNTEAFF. CDR3 coding DNA: TGTGCCAGCAGCGTAGTGGCAGGGAACACTGAAGCTTTCTTT.

The sample holds many counts of this clonotype. J is TRBJ2-3 and V is TRBV5-4, with 11 positions matching TRBD2. This CDR3 spans 17 amino acids. V dropped 4 bases and J dropped 2; count of bases not matched to a gene: 9. Germline V lookup: CDR1 SGHNT, CDR2 YYREEE (reference sequence). The CDR3 region is CASSPGASGRNTDTQYF. The CDR3, as DNA: TGTGCCAGCAGCCCTGGGGCTAGCGGGAGGAACACAGATACGCAGTATTTT.

J is TRBJ2-6 and V is TRBV5-4, with a tentative D call TRBD1 (5 bases). Trimming cost V 2 bases and J 2 bases, with 8 bases left between them. Germline V gene sequence: CDR1 SGHNT, CDR2 YYREEE (reference sequence). The CDR3 totals 15 residues. The CDR3 DNA reads TGTGCCAGCAGCTTACAGGTTACTGGGGCCAACGTCCTGACTTTC. Protein product: CASSLQVTGANVLTF. Using reference TRBV5-4 and TRBJ2-6 for the parts outside the CDR3, the full variable domain is ETGVTQSPTHLIKTRGQQVTLRCSSQSGHNTVSWYQQALGQGPQFIFQYYREEENGRGNFPPRFSGLQFPNYSSELNVNALELDDSALYLCASSLQVTGANVLTFGAGSRLTVL.

At least ten counts were recorded for this clonotype. This rearrangement joins TRBV7-2 to TRBJ2-5; 9 nucleotides align to TRBD2. Unmatched junction bases numbered 13, after V lost 11 bases and J lost 3 bases. This CDR3 has 15 residues. The germline V gene encodes CDR1 SGHTA and CDR2 FQGNSA. CDR3 protein: CAVGIEVAGEETQYF. The CDR3 nucleotides are TGTGCCGTAGGGATTGAGGTAGCGGGGGAAGAGACCCAGTACTTC.

This clonotype turned up a few times. The rearrangement links TRBV27 to TRBJ2-7; TRBD1 is a possible D gene (6 bases). This CDR3 region has 14 residues. Trimming left V 0 bases short and J 3 bases short, with 9 bases between. CDR1 MNHEY and CDR2 SMNVEV come from the germline V gene (reference sequence). In DNA, the CDR3 is TGTGCCAGCAGTTTATCGGGACACCGCTACGAGCAGTACTTC. This encodes CASSLSGHRYEQYF.

In its sample, this clonotype was seen a few times. The rearrangement links TRBV10-3 to TRBJ2-3; D is unclear. The CDR3 runs to 13 residues. The germline V gene encodes CDR1 ENHRY and CDR2 SYGVKD. Deletions cut 8 bases from V and 4 bases from J, with 13 bases between. Here the CDR3 DNA reads TGTGCCATCCCGGGCGGATCTGCAGATACGCAGTATTTT. Translated, it gives CAIPGGSADTQYF.

This clonotype was recorded a few times. The genes are TRBV12-3 or TRBV12-4 and TRBJ1-6; TRBD1 is a possible D gene (5 bases). V was cut by 7 bases and J by 8 bases, with 18 bases left in between. This CDR3 has 15 amino acids. CDR3 residues: CASTRGPGRDSPLHF. The CDR3 bases are TGTGCCAGCACCCGAGGCCCCGGCAGGGATTCACCCCTCCACTTT.

This clonotype came up many times. This chain links TRBV4-3 with TRBJ2-1; D may be TRBD1 (6 bases). Germline-derived CDR1 and CDR2 are LGHNA and YSLEER. Trimming left V 0 bases short and J 4 bases short, with 16 bases between. The length of the CDR3 is 17 residues. The CDR3 loop reads CASSQDLGQGPYNEQFF. As DNA, the CDR3 is TGCGCCAGCAGCCAAGATTTGGGGCAGGGGCCTTACAATGAGCAGTTCTTC.

The table lists this clonotype with a few counts. The CDR3 bases are TGTGCCAGCAGTTTCGGGGGGTCGGAGACCCAGTACTTC. Amino acid sequence: CASSFGGSETQYF. The rearrangement joins TRBV5-4 to TRBJ2-5; 7 nucleotides agree with TRBD2. CDR1 is SGHNT and CDR2 is YYREEE in the germline V gene (reference sequence). Losses at the gene ends were 5 bases for V and 5 bases for J; bases not matched to a gene: 6. The CDR3 contains 13 residues. Filled out from reference TRBV5-4 and TRBJ2-5, the complete variable domain reads ETGVTQSPTHLIKTRGQQVTLRCSSQSGHNTVSWYQQALGQGPQFIFQYYREEENGRGNFPPRFSGLQFPNYSSELNVNALELDDSALYLCASSFGGSETQYFGPGTRLLVL.

This clonotype was observed at least ten times. This rearrangement joins TRBV19 to TRBJ2-6; TRBD2 agrees at 10 bases. CDR1 is LNHDA and CDR2 is SQIVND in the germline V gene (reference sequence). The V gene end was trimmed by 3 bases and the J gene end by 2 bases; junction bases not matched to a gene: 7. This CDR3 has 18 residues. The CDR3 DNA sequence: TGTGCCAGTAGTATGTTGAGACTAGCGGGCGCTGGGGCCAACGTCCTGACTTTC. Protein product: CASSMLRLAGAGANVLTF.

This clonotype was seen repeatedly, ten times or more. V gene TRBV12-3 or TRBV12-4 combines with J gene TRBJ2-7, with no clear D. This CDR3 spans 12 amino acids. Between the trimmed V and J ends, which lost 3 bases and 7 bases, there was a span of 10 bases. The CDR3 bases are TGTGCCAGCAGTTTCGGTGTGTGGGAGCAGTACTTC. Residues: CASSFGVWEQYF.

This clonotype was recorded many times. CDR3 amino acids: CASSSTGHPYTEAFF. The CDR3 nucleotides are TGTGCCAGCAGTTCTACGGGACATCCGTACACTGAAGCTTTCTTT. The genes are TRBV12-3 or TRBV12-4 and TRBJ1-1; a weak D match, TRBD1 (6 bases). V gave up 4 bases and J gave up 3 bases, with 15 bases separating them. The CDR3 has 15 residues.

This clonotype was recorded a few times. This sequence joins TRBV29-1 and TRBJ1-5; TRBD1 might be the D (6 bases). Per the germline V gene, CDR1 is SQVTM and CDR2 is ANQGSEA. V lost 5 bases to trimming and J lost 7 bases, with 15 bases between them. The CDR3 runs to 13 residues. The CDR3 nucleotides read TGCAGCGTTACCCGGGGGGCAAACCAGCCCCAGCATTTT. It yields the protein CSVTRGANQPQHF.

This clonotype was found a few times. The J gene is TRBJ1-6, the V gene TRBV9; no firm D call. Trimming took off 1 base at V and 9 bases at J, with 11 bases between the two ends. CDR3 length: 14 amino acids. Per germline, CDR1 SGDLS and CDR2 YYNGEE. Here the CDR3 reads CASSVSGFSSPLHF. CDR3 coding DNA: TGTGCCAGCAGCGTATCTGGGTTCAGTTCACCCCTCCACTTT.

This clonotype came up many times. The chain is built from TRBV28 and TRBJ2-7; no reliable D call. The V end lost 6 bases, the J end lost 4 bases, and 4 bases lay between the germline ends. The CDR3 has 10 amino acids. CDR1 MDHEN and CDR2 SYDVKM come from the germline V gene. CDR3 sequence (DNA): TGTGCCAGCAGACGGTACGAGCAGTACTTC. Translation gives CASRRYEQYF.

This clonotype was observed many times. The gene calls are TRBV27 and TRBJ2-5; the D is unclear. The CDR3 is 14 residues long. Germline lookup yields CDR1 MNHEY and CDR2 SMNVEV (reference sequence). V lost 2 bases, J lost 5 bases, and 12 bases lay in between. The CDR3 DNA sequence: TGTGCCAGCAGTTTAATAGGCCCCGGGGAGACCCAGTACTTC. Its translation: CASSLIGPGETQYF.

This clonotype was recorded a few times. The chain recombines TRBV5-1 with TRBJ2-3, with D uncertain. CDR3 length equals 14 residues. Trimming took 0 bases from V and 2 from J, leaving 7 bases between them. Germline V lookup: CDR1 SGHRS, CDR2 YFSETQ. In nucleotides, the CDR3 is TGCGCCAGCAGCTTGGCGAGAAACACAGATACGCAGTATTTT. Amino acids: CASSLARNTDTQYF.

This clonotype turned up a few times. The V and J genes are TRBV7-2 and TRBJ2-1; 11 bases match TRBD2. Germline V gene sequence: CDR1 SGHTA, CDR2 FQGNSA. The ends lost 4 bases at V and 9 bases at J; junction bases unmatched: 11. The CDR3 runs 16 residues. The CDR3 DNA reads as TGTGCCAGCAGCTCCCCCACTAGCGGGAGACGGGGTGAGCAGTTCTTC. Amino acids: CASSSPTSGRRGEQFF.

This clonotype has only a few counts. This chain uses TRBV6-2 or TRBV6-3 with TRBJ1-5; D call uncertain. Germline CDR1 MNHEY, CDR2 SVGEGT. The CDR3 is 13 amino acids. Trimming took off 7 bases at V and 2 bases at J, with 9 bases between the two ends. The CDR3 sequence is CASKRDGNQPQHF. The CDR3, as DNA: TGTGCCAGCAAGAGGGATGGCAATCAGCCCCAGCATTTT.

This clonotype has at least ten counts. The rearrangement joins TRBV3-1 to TRBJ1-2; a weak D match, TRBD1 (5 bases). This CDR3 comprises 18 residues. The germline gives CDR1 LGHDT, CDR2 YNNKEL (reference sequence). Trimming took 4 bases from V and 2 from J, leaving 23 bases between them. Here the CDR3 DNA reads TGTGCCAGCAGCCTCGCCCCAAGTCGGACACGGGAAAACTATGGCTACACCTTC. This gives the protein CASSLAPSRTRENYGYTF.

The genes are TRBV12-3 or TRBV12-4 and TRBJ1-2; D ambiguous. The CDR3 spans 15 residues. The germline V and J ends were trimmed by 4 bases and 3 bases, with 15 bases remaining between them. CDR3 residues: CASSYASGNDYGYTF. The CDR3, as DNA: TGTGCCAGCAGTTATGCTTCCGGAAACGACTATGGCTACACCTTC.

This chain connects TRBV10-2 to TRBJ2-1; D could derive from TRBD1 or TRBD2 (6 bases each). The length of the CDR3 is 14 residues. Germline values: CDR1 WSHSY, CDR2 SAAADI. Trimming left V 10 bases short and J 9 bases short, with 22 bases between. The DNA for the CDR3 is TGCGCCACGGGGGCCGTGGGGACTTCGGGTGAGCAGTTCTTC. Protein product: CATGAVGTSGEQFF.

This clonotype was detected ten times or more. The chain has TRBV27 and TRBJ2-1; TRBD2 might be the D (6 bases). The CDR3 is made up of 14 amino acids. V was shortened by 9 bases and J by 5 bases, with 17 bases between the two germline ends. CDR1 and CDR2 (germline): MNHEY, SMNVEV (reference sequence). The CDR3 region has the DNA TGTGCCAGTGAAAGACTAGACGGGCACAATGAGCAGTTCTTC. It specifies CASERLDGHNEQFF.

This clonotype was counted between two and nine times. The rearrangement uses TRBV7-2 and TRBJ2-3; D gene uncertain. V dropped 5 bases and J dropped 7 bases, with 16 bases sitting between them. This CDR3 spans 14 amino acids. Germline loops: CDR1 SGHTA, CDR2 FQGNSA. CDR3 amino acids: CASSIGARANTQYF. Written as DNA, the CDR3 is TGTGCCAGCAGCATCGGTGCTAGGGCTAATACGCAGTATTTT.